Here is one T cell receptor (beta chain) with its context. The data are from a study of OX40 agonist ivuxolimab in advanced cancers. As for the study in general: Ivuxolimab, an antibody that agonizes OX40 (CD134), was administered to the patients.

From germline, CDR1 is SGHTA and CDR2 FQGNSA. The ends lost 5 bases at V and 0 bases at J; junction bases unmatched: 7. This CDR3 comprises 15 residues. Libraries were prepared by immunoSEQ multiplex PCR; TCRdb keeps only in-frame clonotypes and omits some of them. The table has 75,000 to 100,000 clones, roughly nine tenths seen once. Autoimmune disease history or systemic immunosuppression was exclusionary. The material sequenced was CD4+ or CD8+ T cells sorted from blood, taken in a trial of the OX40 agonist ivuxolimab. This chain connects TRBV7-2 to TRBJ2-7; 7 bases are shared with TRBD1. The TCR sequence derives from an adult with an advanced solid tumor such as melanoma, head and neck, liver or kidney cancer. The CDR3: CASSITGDPSYEQYF. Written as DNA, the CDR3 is TGTGCCAGCAGCATAACAGGGGACCCCTCCTACGAGCAGTACTTC.